This record covers a single T cell receptor (beta chain). As yet, its antigen is unknown. 13 Jbeta primers and 60 Vbeta primers were used for the PCR. Clones were read by immunoSEQ multiplex PCR, and TCRdb kept only the in-frame ones, dropping some. The sample includes about 110,000 clones, roughly 83% of them seen just once. This entry belongs to a study of cytomegalovirus exposure and HLA in healthy donors. Overall study context: One earlier analysis, a look at roughly 170 million T cells, found some 110 million unique TCR beta sequences. Study-wide results and caveats: Cytomegalovirus association was assigned to more than 150 TCR beta chains. Most of the TCR beta V segments (in an earlier analysis) were productive either about 87% or about 30% of the time. Highest at DRB1 and lowest at HLA-C, TCR association rates differed among HLA loci in a later analysis.

The receptor was derived from a woman in her late teens or twenties in good health and CMV-seropositive. The sequenced material came from PBMCs.

CDR3 in amino acids: CASKTGARYEQYF. The CDR3 DNA is TGTGCCAGCAAAACAGGGGCCCGCTACGAGCAGTACTTC. The chain couples TRBV27 to TRBJ2-5; 7 bases match TRBD1. The DNA end is a closer match to TRBJ2-7, so the J assignment may be wrong. The CDR3 consists of 13 residues. Germline V gene data show CDR1 as MNHEY and CDR2 as SMNVEV (reference sequence).